What follows are 26 T cell receptor beta chains derived from one specimen sequenced in a study of neurological immune-mediated disorders. TCRdb re-called the 5' RACE reads with MiXCR, one entry per CDR3 protein. The top ten clones hold roughly 15% of a sample with about 10,000 distinct CDR3 sequences, under 25% of them seen once. What was sequenced was CD8+ T cells from blood. The receptor set was obtained from a woman in her thirties or forties with multiple sclerosis.

This clonotype was observed at least ten times. V usage is TRBV6-5 and J usage is TRBJ1-3, with D unresolved. V was cut by 6 bases and J by 0 bases, with 9 bases left in between. The V gene's germline CDR1 is MNHEY and CDR2 SVGAGI. There are 14 residues in the CDR3. The CDR3 DNA reads TGTGCCAGCAGCCCTTTACTCTCTGGAAACACCATATATTTT. Its protein product is CASSPLLSGNTIYF.

This clonotype has ten or more counts. The V call is TRBV9, the J call TRBJ1-5, with D possibly matching TRBD1 (6 bases). Trimming stripped 2 bases from V and 6 bases from J, with 15 bases between. The length of the CDR3 is 15 residues. Germline-derived CDR1 and CDR2 are SGDLS and YYNGEE. CDR3 sequence: CASSVSQGLGQPQHF. CDR3 in DNA: TGTGCCAGCAGCGTCTCACAGGGCCTCGGTCAGCCCCAGCATTTT.

This clonotype was seen repeatedly, ten times or more. The chain joins TRBV29-1 to TRBJ1-1; no firm D call. Per the germline V gene, CDR1 is SQVTM and CDR2 is ANQGSEA. This CDR3 contains 12 residues. V was clipped by 5 bases and J by 0 bases, with 7 bases between them. The DNA of the CDR3 is TGCAGCGTTTCTCCCATGAACACTGAAGCTTTCTTT. Encoded protein: CSVSPMNTEAFF.

There are many counts of this clonotype. The V gene is TRBV21-1, the J gene TRBJ2-5; the table names TRBD1, a call not compared with the DNA. TRBV21-1 is annotated as a pseudogene. The CDR3 covers 15 residues. The CDR3 protein is CASSIRDEVSETQYF. Here the CDR3 DNA reads TGTGCCAGCAGCATTAGGGACGAGGTATCCGAGACCCAGTACTTC.

The chain is built from TRBV12-3 or TRBV12-4 and TRBJ2-3, with D hard to call. The CDR3 loop spans 14 amino acids. V gave up 3 bases and J gave up 0 bases, with 7 bases separating them. This chain's CDR3 is CASSFRASTDTQYF. The DNA for the CDR3 is TGTGCCAGCAGTTTCCGGGCTAGCACAGATACGCAGTATTTT.

This clonotype is termed medium-sized. J is TRBJ2-1 and V is TRBV20-1, with TRBD1 matching over 7 bases. Germline V gene lookup returns CDR1 DFQATT and CDR2 SNEGSKA (reference sequence). This CDR3 contains 13 residues. J was trimmed by 15 bases and V by 2 bases; bases with no gene match: 13. The CDR3 sequence: CSARSGRDSRSFF. In DNA, the CDR3 is TGCAGTGCTAGATCAGGTAGGGACAGCAGGTCGTTCTTC.

This clonotype rates as medium-sized. V usage is TRBV5-1 and J usage is TRBJ2-1, with D perhaps TRBD2 (6 bases). Looked up from germline, CDR1 is SGHRS and CDR2 is YFSETQ. The CDR3 length is 14 residues. With 0 bases removed from V and 10 bases from J, the gap between germline ends came to 14 bases. DNA for the CDR3: TGCGCCAGCAGCTTGGCGGAGGGAGACCAAGAGCAGTTCTTC. It yields the protein CASSLAEGDQEQFF.

The V call is TRBV6-1, the J call TRBJ1-5, with D possibly matching TRBD1 (5 bases). Germline-derived CDR1 and CDR2 are MNHNS and SASEGT. The V end lost 7 bases, the J end lost 2 bases, and 15 bases lay between the germline ends. This CDR3 is 15 amino acids long. CDR3: CASTFSGGGNQPQHF. CDR3 DNA: TGTGCCAGCACCTTCTCTGGAGGGGGCAATCAGCCCCAGCATTTT.

This clonotype was observed a handful of times. For the CDR3, the DNA is TGTGCCAGCAGCTTAGGCGGGGGGGCCTCTCGAGAGCAGTTCTTC. As protein: CASSLGGGASREQFF. The rearrangement uses TRBV7-3 and TRBJ2-1; the match to TRBD2 covers 9 bases. This CDR3 comprises 15 residues. V lost 2 bases, J lost 10 bases, and 9 bases stayed unmatched. Germline lookup yields CDR1 SGHTA and CDR2 FQGTGA.

This clonotype was counted ten times or more. For the CDR3, the DNA is TGCGCCAGCAGCTTGCACGGGGGCATGAACACTGAAGCTTTCTTT. It is translated as CASSLHGGMNTEAFF. The genes are TRBV5-1 and TRBJ1-1, with a possible D match to TRBD1 (6 bases). The CDR3 runs to 15 residues. The germline gives CDR1 SGHRS, CDR2 YFSETQ. V shed 1 base and J shed 0 bases, with 10 bases lying between them.

The chain uses TRBV20-1 and TRBJ2-1, with TRBD1 as a possible D gene (6 bases). V lost 1 base to trimming and J lost 0 bases, with 13 bases between them. The CDR3 spans 16 residues. From germline, CDR1 is DFQATT and CDR2 SNEGSKA (reference sequence). CDR3 protein: CSARGDTPSSYNEQFF. The CDR3, as DNA: TGCAGTGCTAGAGGGGACACACCGAGCTCCTACAATGAGCAGTTCTTC.

This clonotype was counted a single time. The chain uses TRBV5-1 and TRBJ2-7, with 8 nucleotides matching TRBD1. Per the germline V gene, CDR1 is SGHRS and CDR2 is YFSETQ. With 9 bases clipped from V and 2 bases from J, the junction kept 10 bases outside the gene matches. The CDR3 extends over 14 amino acids. The CDR3 nucleotides read TGCGCCACTAGTCCAGGGGGCAGTGCCTACGAGCAGTACTTC. Translated, it gives CATSPGGSAYEQYF.

This clonotype has at least ten counts. V usage is TRBV29-1 and J usage is TRBJ1-2; D uncertain. The CDR3 sequence is 13 residues long. Germline V gene sequence: CDR1 SQVTM, CDR2 ANQGSEA. V was trimmed by 2 bases and J by 4 bases, leaving 11 bases between them. The CDR3 sequence is CSVEFPTSYGYTF. The CDR3 region has the DNA TGCAGCGTTGAATTTCCGACTTCCTATGGCTACACCTTC.

At least ten counts were recorded for this clonotype. The rearrangement links TRBV15 to TRBJ1-1; no definite D call. Between the trimmed V and J ends, which lost 0 bases and 6 bases, there was a span of 11 bases. There are 14 residues in the CDR3. Germline V gene data show CDR1 as LNHNV and CDR2 as YYDKDF (reference sequence). The CDR3 here is CATSREGNLPEAFF. In nucleotides, the CDR3 is TGTGCCACCAGCAGAGAAGGGAACCTTCCTGAAGCTTTCTTT.

This chain links TRBV6-5 with TRBJ1-5, with a weak D call TRBD1 (5 bases). The CDR3 sequence is 16 residues long. V was clipped by 5 bases and J by 1 base, with 15 bases between them. The V gene's germline CDR1 is MNHEY and CDR2 SVGAGI. The CDR3 is CASSLMGPQSNQPQHF. In nucleotides, the CDR3 is TGTGCCAGCAGTCTCATGGGACCGCAGAGCAATCAGCCCCAGCATTTT.

The chain combines TRBV12-3 or TRBV12-4 with TRBJ1-2, with D unresolved. The CDR3 has 13 residues. V was clipped by 8 bases and J by 6 bases, with 16 bases between them. In DNA form, the CDR3 reads TGTGCCAGCGCCCTCAGCGACTACGATGGCTACACCTTC. Translation gives CASALSDYDGYTF.

This clonotype is medium-sized (0.01 to 0.1%) within its sample. The chain links TRBV29-1 to TRBJ2-5, with a weak D call TRBD1 (6 bases). V lost 1 base and J 5 bases, leaving 8 bases between the germline ends. The CDR3 runs to 12 residues. The germline V gene encodes CDR1 SQVTM and CDR2 ANQGSEA. The CDR3 sequence is CSVEAGDETQYF. Here the CDR3 DNA reads TGCAGCGTTGAAGCAGGGGATGAGACCCAGTACTTC.

The V and J genes are TRBV5-1 and TRBJ2-5; tentative D call: TRBD2 (6 bases). The CDR3 totals 16 residues. Per the germline V gene, CDR1 is SGHRS and CDR2 is YFSETQ. Trimming pared 0 bases from V and 1 base from J, leaving 13 bases between. The CDR3 here is CASSLAPGGGQETQYF. Here the CDR3 DNA reads TGCGCCAGCAGCTTGGCCCCCGGGGGAGGCCAAGAGACCCAGTACTTC.

This clonotype has a count of ten or more. This chain links TRBV7-9 with TRBJ1-1, with 8 bases matching TRBD1. V was pared by 3 bases and J by 2 bases, with 5 bases of the junction left unmatched. Germline CDR1 SEHNR, CDR2 FQNEAQ (reference sequence). CDR3 length: 15 residues. As DNA, the CDR3 is TGTGCCAGCAGCTTTATCGGACAGGGAAACACTGAAGCTTTCTTT. Translated: CASSFIGQGNTEAFF.

The chain couples TRBV3-1 to TRBJ1-4; D gene uncertain. V lost 0 bases to trimming and J lost 12 bases, with 14 bases between them. Germline loops: CDR1 LGHDT, CDR2 YNNKEL (reference sequence). The CDR3 is 14 amino acids. The CDR3 sequence is CASSQDLAPRELFF. The CDR3 DNA is TGTGCCAGCAGCCAAGATTTAGCCCCGAGGGAACTGTTTTTT.

The rearrangement uses TRBV29-1 and TRBJ2-3, with a tentative D call TRBD1 (5 bases). The germline gives CDR1 SQVTM, CDR2 ANQGSEA. The V end lost 5 bases, the J end lost 4 bases, and 10 bases lay between the germline ends. CDR3 length equals 12 residues. This CDR3 reads CSVKGISDTQYF. The CDR3 DNA reads TGCAGCGTTAAGGGGATCTCAGATACGCAGTATTTT.

This clonotype was counted ten times or more. The chain is built from TRBV7-9 and TRBJ2-2; no reliable D call. The CDR3 runs 14 residues. Trimming cost V 6 bases and J 3 bases, with 11 bases left between them. CDR1 is SEHNR, CDR2 FQNEAQ, per germline (reference sequence). This chain's CDR3 is CASSSDLDTGELFF. CDR3 coding DNA: TGTGCCAGCAGTTCGGACCTGGACACCGGGGAGCTGTTTTTT.

This clonotype ranks as medium-sized. The chain recombines TRBV9 with TRBJ1-1, with D possibly TRBD1 on 6 matching bases. The CDR3 contains 14 residues. The V end was cut by 3 bases, the J end by 4 bases, with 13 bases between. The germline V gene encodes CDR1 SGDLS and CDR2 YYNGEE. The CDR3 region has the DNA TGTGCCAGCAGCGAGACAGGTCTGAGCACTGAAGCTTTCTTT. Translating gives CASSETGLSTEAFF.

This chain links TRBV6-2 or TRBV6-3 with TRBJ2-1; D perhaps matches TRBD2 (6 bases). Germline values: CDR1 MNHEY, CDR2 SVGEGT. The CDR3 is made up of 13 amino acids. The germline V and J ends were trimmed by 9 bases and 3 bases, with 12 bases remaining between them. In DNA form, the CDR3 reads TGTGCCAGTCGATTGGGGGGCTACAATGAGCAGTTCTTC. Residues: CASRLGGYNEQFF.

The chain has TRBV20-1 and TRBJ2-7, with D perhaps given as TRBD1 or TRBD2 (5 bases each). V was trimmed by 3 bases and J by 1 base, leaving 19 bases between them. This CDR3 comprises 16 residues. Germline CDR1 DFQATT, CDR2 SNEGSKA (reference sequence). The CDR3, as DNA: TGCAGTGCTAGTATGTCAGGGAGAGTGCTGTCCTACGAGCAGTACTTC. It specifies CSASMSGRVLSYEQYF.

V gene TRBV7-9 combines with J gene TRBJ2-7; D not certain. This CDR3 spans 15 amino acids. V was clipped by 4 bases and J by 1 base, with 14 bases between them. Germline V gene sequence: CDR1 SEHNR, CDR2 FQNEAQ (reference sequence). The CDR3 coding sequence is TGTGCCAGCAGCTCCCTCGTCGATATGTCCTACGAGCAGTACTTC. Protein sequence: CASSSLVDMSYEQYF.